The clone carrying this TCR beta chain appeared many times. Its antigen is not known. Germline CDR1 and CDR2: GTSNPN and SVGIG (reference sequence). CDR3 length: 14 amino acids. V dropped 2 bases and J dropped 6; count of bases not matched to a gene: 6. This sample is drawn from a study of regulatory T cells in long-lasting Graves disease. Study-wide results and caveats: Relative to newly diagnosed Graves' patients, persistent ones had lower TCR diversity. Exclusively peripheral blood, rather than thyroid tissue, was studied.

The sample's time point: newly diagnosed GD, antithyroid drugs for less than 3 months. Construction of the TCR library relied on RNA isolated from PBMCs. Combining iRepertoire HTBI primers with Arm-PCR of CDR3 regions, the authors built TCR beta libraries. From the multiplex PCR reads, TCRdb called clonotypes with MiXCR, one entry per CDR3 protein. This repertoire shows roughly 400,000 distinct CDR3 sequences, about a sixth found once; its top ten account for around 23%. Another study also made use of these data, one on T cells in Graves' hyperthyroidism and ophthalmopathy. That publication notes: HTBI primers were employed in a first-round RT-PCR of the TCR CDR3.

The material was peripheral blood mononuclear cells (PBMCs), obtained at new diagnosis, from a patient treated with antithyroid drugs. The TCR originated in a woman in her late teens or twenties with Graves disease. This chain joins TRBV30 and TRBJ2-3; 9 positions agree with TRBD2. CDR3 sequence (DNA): TGTGCCTGGAGTAGAGCGGGAGGAGTGGATACGCAGTATTTT. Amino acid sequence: CAWSRAGGVDTQYF.